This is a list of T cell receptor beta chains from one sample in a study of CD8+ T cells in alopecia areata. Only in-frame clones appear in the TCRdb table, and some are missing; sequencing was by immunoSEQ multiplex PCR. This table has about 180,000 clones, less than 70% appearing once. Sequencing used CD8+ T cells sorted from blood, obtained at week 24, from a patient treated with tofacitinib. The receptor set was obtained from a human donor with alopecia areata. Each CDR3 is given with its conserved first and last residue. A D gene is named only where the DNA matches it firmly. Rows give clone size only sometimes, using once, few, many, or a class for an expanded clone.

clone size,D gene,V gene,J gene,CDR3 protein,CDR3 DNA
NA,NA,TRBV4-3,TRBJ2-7,CASSQDFLTYEQYF,TGCGCCAGCAGCCAAGATTTCCTAACTTACGAGCAGTACTTC
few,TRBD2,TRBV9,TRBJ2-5,CASSVAGGTQETQYF,TGTGCCAGCAGCGTAGCCGGGGGGACCCAAGAGACCCAGTACTTC
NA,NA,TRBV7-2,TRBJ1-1,CASSSGLSTEAFF,TGTGCCAGCAGCTCGGGACTGAGCACTGAAGCTTTCTTT
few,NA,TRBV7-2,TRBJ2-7,CASSPTAGSSYEQYF,TGTGCCAGCAGCCCCACAGCAGGGAGTTCCTACGAGCAGTACTTC
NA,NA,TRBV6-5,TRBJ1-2,CASGGGGTYGYTF,TGTGCCAGCGGCGGGGGGGGCACCTATGGCTACACCTTC
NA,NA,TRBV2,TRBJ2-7,CASSDASRSYEQYF,TGTGCCAGCAGTGATGCAAGCCGCTCCTACGAGCAGTACTTC
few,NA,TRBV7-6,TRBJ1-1,CASKGGANTEAFF,TGTGCCAGTAAAGGAGGGGCGAACACTGAAGCTTTCTTT
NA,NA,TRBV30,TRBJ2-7,CAWSQGTYEQYF,TGTGCCTGGAGTCAGGGCACCTACGAGCAGTACTTC
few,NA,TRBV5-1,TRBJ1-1,CASSLGQELNTEAFF,TGCGCCAGCAGCTTGGGTCAGGAGCTGAACACTGAAGCTTTCTTT
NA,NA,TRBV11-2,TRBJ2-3,CVSRQVDDTQYF,TGTGTGTCCAGACAGGTTGATGATACGCAGTATTTT
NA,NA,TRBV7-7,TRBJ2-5,CASSPYRVPKETQYF,TGTGCCAGCAGCCCGTACAGGGTACCGAAAGAGACCCAGTACTTC
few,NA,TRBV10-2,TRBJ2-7,CASSETYEQYF,TGCGCCAGCAGTGAGACCTACGAGCAGTACTTC
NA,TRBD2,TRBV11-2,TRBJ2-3,CASSLLGTSGTDTQYF,TGTGCCAGCAGCCTCCTCGGGACTAGCGGGACAGATACGCAGTATTTT
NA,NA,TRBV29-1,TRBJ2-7,CSVRDLGPYEQYF,TGCAGCGTTAGGGACCTAGGGCCCTACGAGCAGTACTTC
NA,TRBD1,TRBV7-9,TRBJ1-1,CASSPPQGQGDRDTEAFF,TGTGCCAGCAGCCCCCCTCAAGGACAGGGAGATCGTGACACTGAAGCTTTCTTT
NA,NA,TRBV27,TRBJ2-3,CASKIPLGDTQYF,TGTGCCAGCAAAATCCCGTTAGGGGATACGCAGTATTTT
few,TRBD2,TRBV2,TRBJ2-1,CASRTSPGTSVNEQFF,TGTGCCAGCAGAACAAGCCCCGGGACTAGCGTCAATGAGCAGTTCTTC
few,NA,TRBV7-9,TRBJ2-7,CASSLNPYEQYF,TGTGCCAGCAGCTTAAACCCCTACGAGCAGTACTTC